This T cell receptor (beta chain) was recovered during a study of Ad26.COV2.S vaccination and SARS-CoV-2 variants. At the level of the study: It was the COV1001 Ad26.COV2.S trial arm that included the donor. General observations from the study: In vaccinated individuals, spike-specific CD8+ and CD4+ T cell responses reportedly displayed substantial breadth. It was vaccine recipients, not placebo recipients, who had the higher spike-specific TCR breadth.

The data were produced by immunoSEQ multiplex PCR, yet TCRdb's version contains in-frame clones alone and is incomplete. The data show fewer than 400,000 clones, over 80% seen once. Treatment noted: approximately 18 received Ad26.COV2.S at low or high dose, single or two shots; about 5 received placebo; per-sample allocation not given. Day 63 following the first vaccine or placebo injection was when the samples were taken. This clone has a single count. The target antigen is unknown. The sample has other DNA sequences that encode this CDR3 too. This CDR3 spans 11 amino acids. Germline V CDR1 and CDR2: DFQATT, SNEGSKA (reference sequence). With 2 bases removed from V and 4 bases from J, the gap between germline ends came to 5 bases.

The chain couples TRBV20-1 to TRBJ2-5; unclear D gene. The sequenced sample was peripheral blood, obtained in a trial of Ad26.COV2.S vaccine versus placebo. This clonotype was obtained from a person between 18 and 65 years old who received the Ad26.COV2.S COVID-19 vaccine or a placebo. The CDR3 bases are TGCAGTGCTAGAATCGGAGAGACCCAGTACTTC. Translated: CSARIGETQYF.